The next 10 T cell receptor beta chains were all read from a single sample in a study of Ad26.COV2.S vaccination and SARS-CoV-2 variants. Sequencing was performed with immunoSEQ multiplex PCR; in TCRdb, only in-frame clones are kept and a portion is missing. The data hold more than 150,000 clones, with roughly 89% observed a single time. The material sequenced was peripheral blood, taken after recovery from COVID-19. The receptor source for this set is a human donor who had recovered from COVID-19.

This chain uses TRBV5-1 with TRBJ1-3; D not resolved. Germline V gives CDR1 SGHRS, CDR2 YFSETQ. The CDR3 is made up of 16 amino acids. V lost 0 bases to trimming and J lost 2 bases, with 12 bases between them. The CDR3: CASSLDRQAAGNTIYF. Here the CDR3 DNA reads TGCGCCAGCAGCTTGGATCGGCAGGCCGCTGGAAACACCATATATTTT. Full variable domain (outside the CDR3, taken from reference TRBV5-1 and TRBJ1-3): KAGVTQTPRYLIKTRGQQVTLSCSPISGHRSVSWYQQTPGQGLQFLFEYFSETQRNKGNFPGRFSGRQFSNSRSEMNVSTLELGDSALYLCASSLDRQAAGNTIYFGEGSWLTVV.

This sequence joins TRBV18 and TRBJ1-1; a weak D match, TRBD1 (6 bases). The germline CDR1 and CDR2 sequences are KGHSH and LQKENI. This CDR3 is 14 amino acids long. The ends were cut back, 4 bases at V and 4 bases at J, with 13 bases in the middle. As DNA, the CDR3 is TGTGCCAGCTCACTCGGACAGTCAGCCACTGAAGCTTTCTTT. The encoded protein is CASSLGQSATEAFF.

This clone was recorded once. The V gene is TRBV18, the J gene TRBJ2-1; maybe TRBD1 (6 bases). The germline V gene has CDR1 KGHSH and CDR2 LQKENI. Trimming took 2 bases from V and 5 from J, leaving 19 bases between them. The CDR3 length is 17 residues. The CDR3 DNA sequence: TGTGCCAGCTCACCAAAAATAGCCGGACAGCCCGACAATGAGCAGTTCTTC. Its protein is CASSPKIAGQPDNEQFF.

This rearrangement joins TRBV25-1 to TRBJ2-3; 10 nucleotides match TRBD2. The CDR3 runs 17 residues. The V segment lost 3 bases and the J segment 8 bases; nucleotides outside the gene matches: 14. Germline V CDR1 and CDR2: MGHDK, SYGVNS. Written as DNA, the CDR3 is TGTGCCAGCAGTGATATTGCGCCTAGCGGGAGTATCGGTACGCAGTATTTT. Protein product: CASSDIAPSGSIGTQYF.

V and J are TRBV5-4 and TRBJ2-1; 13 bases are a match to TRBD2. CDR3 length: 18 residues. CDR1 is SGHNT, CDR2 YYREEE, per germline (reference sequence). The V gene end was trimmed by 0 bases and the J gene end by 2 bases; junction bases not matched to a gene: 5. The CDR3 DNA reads TGTGCCAGCAGCTTGGGGACTAGCGGGAGTCTGGCCTACAATGAGCAGTTCTTC. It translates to CASSLGTSGSLAYNEQFF.

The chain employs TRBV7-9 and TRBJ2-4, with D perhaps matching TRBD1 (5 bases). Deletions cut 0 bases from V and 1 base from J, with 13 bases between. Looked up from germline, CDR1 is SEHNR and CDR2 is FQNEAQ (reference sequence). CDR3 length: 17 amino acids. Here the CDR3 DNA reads TGTGCCAGCAGCTTAGCCTCAGGGTCCCCCGCCAAAAACATTCAGTACTTC. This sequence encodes CASSLASGSPAKNIQYF.

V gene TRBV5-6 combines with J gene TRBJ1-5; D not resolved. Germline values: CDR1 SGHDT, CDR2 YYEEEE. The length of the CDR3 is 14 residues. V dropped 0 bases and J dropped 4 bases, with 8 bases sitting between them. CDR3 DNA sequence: TGTGCCAGCAGCTTGGGGCAGTTAAATCAGCCCCAGCATTTT. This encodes CASSLGQLNQPQHF.

The CDR3 DNA is TGTGCCAGCAGCTTAGGACAACGTAGCACAGATACGCAGTATTTT. Protein: CASSLGQRSTDTQYF. The chain links TRBV13 to TRBJ2-3; D is unclear. This CDR3 comprises 15 residues. V lost 0 bases to trimming and J lost 0 bases, with 7 bases between them. Germline CDR1 PRHDT, CDR2 FYEKMQ (reference sequence). Filled out from reference TRBV13 and TRBJ2-3, the complete variable domain reads AAGVIQSPRHLIKEKRETATLKCYPIPRHDTVYWYQQGPGQDPQFLISFYEKMQSDKGSIPDRFSAQQFSDYHSELNMSSLELGDSALYFCASSLGQRSTDTQYFGPGTRLTVL.

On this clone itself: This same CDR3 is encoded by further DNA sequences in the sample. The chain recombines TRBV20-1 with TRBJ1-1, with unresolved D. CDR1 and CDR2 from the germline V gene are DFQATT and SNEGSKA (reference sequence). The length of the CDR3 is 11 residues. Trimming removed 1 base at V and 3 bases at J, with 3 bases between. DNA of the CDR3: TGCAGTGCTAGAGGGGACACTGAAGCTTTCTTT. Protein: CSARGDTEAFF.

The chain's CDR3 is CASSYSGALNEKLFF. The CDR3 nucleotides read TGTGCCAGCAGTTATAGCGGGGCCCTTAATGAAAAACTGTTTTTT. This chain joins TRBV6-6 and TRBJ1-4; possibly TRBD1 for D (5 bases). The germline CDR1 and CDR2 sequences are MNHNY and SVGAGI (reference sequence). V lost 3 bases to trimming and J lost 4 bases, with 12 bases between them. The CDR3 length is 15 residues.